Each of the 29 T cell receptor beta chains below was sequenced from the same sample in a study of blood T cell repertoires in COVID-19. Clones were read by immunoSEQ multiplex PCR, and TCRdb kept only the in-frame ones, dropping some. The sample comprises roughly 80,000 clones, roughly 80% of which are singletons, and 10% to 15% rests with the top ten. Sample: peripheral blood. The receptors originated from a human donor in a cohort sampled during active COVID-19.

The chain employs TRBV5-4 and TRBJ2-7; 11 positions match TRBD2. V shed 4 bases and J 3 bases; nucleotides not matched to a gene: 6. The germline CDR1 and CDR2 sequences are SGHNT and YYREEE (reference sequence). The CDR3 loop spans 15 amino acids. In DNA, the CDR3 is TGTGCCAGCAGCGTAGGACTAGCGGGTTTCTACGAGCAGTACTTC. It is translated as CASSVGLAGFYEQYF. Complete variable domain (other parts from reference TRBV5-4 and TRBJ2-7): ETGVTQSPTHLIKTRGQQVTLRCSSQSGHNTVSWYQQALGQGPQFIFQYYREEENGRGNFPPRFSGLQFPNYSSELNVNALELDDSALYLCASSVGLAGFYEQYFGPGTRLTVT.

The J gene is TRBJ1-2, the V gene TRBV7-3; D is undetermined. The CDR3 is 13 amino acids. Per the germline V gene, CDR1 is SGHTA and CDR2 is FQGTGA. Trimming removed 5 bases from V and 3 bases from J, with 10 bases in between. The CDR3 sequence is CASSLGQDYGYTF. The CDR3 bases are TGTGCCAGCAGCCTCGGCCAGGACTATGGCTACACCTTC.

J is TRBJ1-1 and V is TRBV20-1; the D is unclear. Germline CDR1 and CDR2: DFQATT and SNEGSKA (reference sequence). The CDR3 contains 11 residues. V was shortened by 3 bases and J by 3 bases, with 5 bases between the two germline ends. The chain's CDR3 is CSASSDTEAFF. CDR3 DNA sequence: TGCAGTGCTAGTTCCGACACTGAAGCTTTCTTT.

The gene calls are TRBV5-1 and TRBJ2-1; perhaps TRBD2 as D (5 bases). V was trimmed by 0 bases and J by 0 bases, leaving 7 bases between them. The CDR3 runs 15 residues. In germline, CDR1 is SGHRS, CDR2 YFSETQ. Written as DNA, the CDR3 is TGCGCCAGCAGCTTGGATGGGAGCTCCTACAATGAGCAGTTCTTC. This gives the protein CASSLDGSSYNEQFF.

Only a few counts were recorded for this clone. J is TRBJ1-6 and V is TRBV6-1; D not certain. With 3 bases removed from V and 7 bases from J, the gap between germline ends came to 13 bases. The germline CDR1 and CDR2 sequences are MNHNS and SASEGT. The length of the CDR3 is 15 residues. CDR3 sequence reads: CASSDLGLRNSPLHF. The CDR3 coding sequence is TGTGCCAGCAGTGACCTCGGACTTAGAAATTCACCCCTCCACTTT.

This clone was observed a single time. This sequence joins TRBV11-2 and TRBJ2-3; 10 bases are shared with TRBD1. From germline, CDR1 is SGHAT and CDR2 FQNNGV. Trimming at V came to 4 bases and at J to 4 bases, leaving 14 bases not matched to a gene. This CDR3 is built from 18 residues. CDR3 amino acids: CASSSLFRDRGRSDTQYF. DNA for the CDR3: TGTGCCAGCAGCTCTTTGTTCCGGGACAGGGGACGATCAGATACGCAGTATTTT.

This rearrangement joins TRBV20-1 to TRBJ1-5; 10 bases agree with TRBD1. The CDR3 totals 15 residues. The germline CDR1 and CDR2 sequences are DFQATT and SNEGSKA (reference sequence). Trimming took 3 bases from V and 6 from J; bases not matched to a gene: 8. The CDR3 spells CSASNPGQGIQPQHF. CDR3 nucleotides: TGCAGTGCTAGTAACCCGGGACAGGGGATTCAGCCCCAGCATTTT.

The CDR3 nucleotides read TGTGCCAGCAGCCATTCCTCAGGGGAGAATGAGCAGTTCTTC. Encoded protein: CASSHSSGENEQFF. V and J are TRBV7-9 and TRBJ2-1; D may be TRBD1 (6 bases). CDR1 is SEHNR, CDR2 FQNEAQ, per germline (reference sequence). Trimming left V 5 bases short and J 7 bases short, with 15 bases between. This CDR3 region has 14 residues.

V usage is TRBV6-5 and J usage is TRBJ2-3, with D maybe TRBD1 (6 bases). The germline V and J ends were trimmed by 6 bases and 2 bases, with 15 bases remaining between them. The CDR3 consists of 15 residues. Germline values: CDR1 MNHEY, CDR2 SVGAGI. CDR3 sequence (DNA): TGTGCCAGCAGACCCGGGACACTCCTCACAGATACGCAGTATTTT. It translates to CASRPGTLLTDTQYF.

The chain combines TRBV5-1 with TRBJ2-5; D may be TRBD1 (6 bases). The CDR3 consists of 16 residues. Trimming removed 3 bases at V and 1 base at J, with 16 bases between. In germline, CDR1 is SGHRS, CDR2 YFSETQ. CDR3 amino acids: CASSWNGGPIQETQYF. The CDR3 region has the DNA TGCGCCAGCAGCTGGAATGGGGGCCCTATCCAAGAGACCCAGTACTTC.

In regard to this clone: This sample includes further DNA sequences coding for the same CDR3. The chain links TRBV28 to TRBJ1-2; perhaps TRBD1 as D (6 bases). CDR3 size: 16 residues. The V gene's germline CDR1 is MDHEN and CDR2 SYDVKM. V was trimmed by 5 bases and J by 4 bases, leaving 20 bases between them. The CDR3 is CASSPGGGRGGYGYTF. The CDR3 DNA reads as TGTGCCAGCAGTCCCGGGGGGGGCCGAGGCGGCTATGGCTACACCTTC.

This clone was detected a few times. The chain joins TRBV9 to TRBJ2-1; 7 bases match TRBD2. V shed 0 bases and J 8 bases; nucleotides not matched to a gene: 11. Looked up from germline, CDR1 is SGDLS and CDR2 is YYNGEE. This CDR3 has 16 residues. The CDR3 DNA reads as TGTGCCAGCAGCGTAGCTACTCTAGCGGTGAAGGATGAGCAGTTCTTC. Protein product: CASSVATLAVKDEQFF.

The CDR3 nucleotides read TGCGCCAGCACCGGGGGGGGTCGCCCTAACTATGGCTACACCTTC. Translated, it gives CASTGGGRPNYGYTF. This chain uses TRBV10-1 with TRBJ1-2; a possible D gene is TRBD1 (5 bases). V lost 7 bases, J lost 0 bases, and 15 bases lay in between. Looked up from germline, CDR1 is WNHNN and CDR2 is SYGVQD (reference sequence). The CDR3 extends over 15 amino acids.

The V gene is TRBV19, the J gene TRBJ1-5, with D possibly being TRBD1 (6 bases). Germline values: CDR1 LNHDA, CDR2 SQIVND (reference sequence). The CDR3 has 14 amino acids. Trimming pared 4 bases from V and 7 bases from J, leaving 14 bases between. The CDR3 protein is CASSRQGFGQPQHF. CDR3 sequence (DNA): TGTGCCAGTAGTAGGCAGGGGTTCGGCCAGCCCCAGCATTTT.

This clone occurred once. The chain couples TRBV7-3 to TRBJ1-1, with 7 bases matching TRBD1. CDR3 length: 15 amino acids. From germline, CDR1 is SGHTA and CDR2 FQGTGA. V was pared by 6 bases and J by 5 bases, with 12 bases of the junction left unmatched. CDR3 region: CASSGGAGGITEAFF. In nucleotides, the CDR3 is TGTGCCAGCAGTGGAGGTGCAGGGGGTATTACTGAAGCTTTCTTT.

V gene TRBV2 combines with J gene TRBJ2-1; D is unclear. The CDR3 is 14 amino acids. Trimming cost V 6 bases and J 6 bases, with 15 bases left between them. The germline CDR1 and CDR2 sequences are SNHLY and FYNNEI. The chain's CDR3 is CASSHKVRGNEQFF. CDR3 DNA: TGTGCCAGCAGCCACAAAGTTCGCGGCAATGAGCAGTTCTTC.

J is TRBJ1-1 and V is TRBV28, with 10 bases fitting TRBD1. The junction had 9 bases not matched to a gene; V was cut back by 6 bases and J by 5 bases. The CDR3 loop spans 15 amino acids. CDR1 MDHEN and CDR2 SYDVKM come from the germline V gene. CDR3: CASRTGGALWTEAFF. CDR3 bases: TGTGCCAGCAGGACAGGGGGCGCGTTGTGGACTGAAGCTTTCTTT. Based on the CDR3 plus reference TRBV28 and TRBJ1-1, the full variable domain is DVKVTQSSRYLVKRTGEKVFLECVQDMDHENMFWYRQDPGLGLRLIYFSYDVKMKEKGDIPEGYSVSREKKERFSLILESASTNQTSMYLCASRTGGALWTEAFFGQGTRLTVV.

The V and J genes are TRBV15 and TRBJ1-5; tentative D call: TRBD1 (5 bases). The germline gives CDR1 LNHNV, CDR2 YYDKDF (reference sequence). The CDR3 consists of 13 residues. The V gene lost 8 bases and the J gene lost 3 bases, with 11 bases spanning the gap. CDR3 amino acids: CATATVANQPQHF. The CDR3 DNA reads as TGTGCCACCGCGACAGTTGCCAATCAGCCCCAGCATTTT.

V and J are TRBV5-1 and TRBJ2-2, with TRBD2 as a possible D gene (6 bases). The germline CDR1 and CDR2 sequences are SGHRS and YFSETQ. Trimming removed 4 bases from V and 4 bases from J, with 17 bases in between. The CDR3 is made up of 16 amino acids. For the CDR3, the DNA is TGCGCCAGCAGCCTGGGGCTGCGGGGACGCACCGGGGAGCTGTTTTTT. Encoded protein: CASSLGLRGRTGELFF.

The J gene is TRBJ1-5, the V gene TRBV19; possibly TRBD1 for D (6 bases). Germline V gives CDR1 LNHDA, CDR2 SQIVND (reference sequence). The CDR3 sequence is 14 residues long. Trimming removed 3 bases at V and 6 bases at J, with 12 bases between. DNA for the CDR3: TGTGCCAGTAGTATCAGGGGCGGAGGTCAGCCCCAGCATTTT. Its protein product is CASSIRGGGQPQHF.

The chain links TRBV4-1 to TRBJ1-3; D possibly corresponds to TRBD1 (6 bases). The V gene lost 4 bases and the J gene lost 0 bases, with 16 bases spanning the gap. The germline CDR1 and CDR2 sequences are MGHRA and YSYEKL. This CDR3 has 17 residues. The CDR3 DNA follows: TGCGCCAGCAGCCCAGCTGAGGGGGTGCTCTCTGGAAACACCATATATTTT. It specifies CASSPAEGVLSGNTIYF.

This clone was picked up one time. This rearrangement joins TRBV28 to TRBJ2-3; the match to TRBD1 covers 7 bases. V dropped 3 bases and J dropped 1; count of bases not matched to a gene: 10. The CDR3 runs 17 residues. Germline CDR1 is MDHEN and CDR2 is SYDVKM. CDR3 amino acids: CASSFGAGGEGTDTQYF. CDR3 DNA: TGTGCCAGCAGTTTTGGGGCAGGGGGAGAGGGCACAGATACGCAGTATTTT.

V gene TRBV9 combines with J gene TRBJ2-7; D possibly corresponds to TRBD2 (6 bases). Germline CDR1 reads SGDLS; CDR2 reads YYNGEE. V was cut by 6 bases and J by 0 bases, with 13 bases left in between. The CDR3 runs to 14 residues. CDR3 in DNA: TGTGCCAGCAACTCGGGACTTGGCTCCTACGAGCAGTACTTC. Encoded protein: CASNSGLGSYEQYF.

This chain uses TRBV19 with TRBJ2-7, with a tentative D call TRBD1 (6 bases). Germline V CDR1 and CDR2: LNHDA, SQIVND (reference sequence). Trimming took 5 bases from V and 3 from J, leaving 14 bases between them. The CDR3 is made up of 14 amino acids. CDR3 coding DNA: TGTGCCAGTAGTCCCCCCGGGACAAACTACGAGCAGTACTTC. Translated, it gives CASSPPGTNYEQYF.

The rearrangement joins TRBV7-3 to TRBJ2-3; 7 bases line up with TRBD2. V lost 3 bases to trimming and J lost 2 bases; unmatched junction nucleotides: 5. CDR1 and CDR2 from the germline V gene are SGHTA and FQGTGA. This CDR3 has 15 amino acids. The DNA for the CDR3 is TGTGCCAGCAGCTTTTTGGGACTAAACACAGATACGCAGTATTTT. This translates into CASSFLGLNTDTQYF.

The rearrangement joins TRBV9 to TRBJ2-6; D uncertain. The CDR3 runs to 20 residues. From germline, CDR1 is SGDLS and CDR2 YYNGEE. Trimming removed 0 bases at V and 0 bases at J, with 19 bases between. The CDR3 region has the DNA TGTGCCAGCAGCGTAGGGCGACCCTCCCTAGAGAACTCTGGGGCCAACGTCCTGACTTTC. This sequence encodes CASSVGRPSLENSGANVLTF.

The chain has TRBV3-1 (or the pseudogene TRBV3-2) and TRBJ2-6, with TRBD1 identical over 8 bases. The CDR3 extends over 16 amino acids. CDR1 and CDR2 from the germline V gene are LGHDT and YNNKEL (reference sequence). V gave up 6 bases and J gave up 0 bases; unmatched junction bases: 4. The CDR3 nucleotides are TGTGCCAGCAGTTGGACAGGGAGCTCTGGGGCCAACGTCCTGACTTTC. It specifies CASSWTGSSGANVLTF.

The V and J genes are TRBV6-1 and TRBJ2-1; 8 nucleotides line up with TRBD2. The CDR3 is 18 amino acids. Germline values: CDR1 MNHNS, CDR2 SASEGT. V shed 0 bases and J 3 bases; nucleotides not matched to a gene: 10. This chain's CDR3 is CASSEAAVLAEIYNEQFF. CDR3 coding DNA: TGTGCCAGCAGTGAAGCAGCCGTACTAGCGGAGATCTACAATGAGCAGTTCTTC.

The V call is TRBV5-1, the J call TRBJ2-2; D remains ambiguous. Germline V gives CDR1 SGHRS, CDR2 YFSETQ. This CDR3 contains 15 residues. The germline V and J ends were trimmed by 0 bases and 5 bases, with 11 bases remaining between them. The CDR3: CASSLDKMETGELFF. CDR3 DNA: TGCGCCAGCAGCTTGGACAAGATGGAGACCGGGGAGCTGTTTTTT.